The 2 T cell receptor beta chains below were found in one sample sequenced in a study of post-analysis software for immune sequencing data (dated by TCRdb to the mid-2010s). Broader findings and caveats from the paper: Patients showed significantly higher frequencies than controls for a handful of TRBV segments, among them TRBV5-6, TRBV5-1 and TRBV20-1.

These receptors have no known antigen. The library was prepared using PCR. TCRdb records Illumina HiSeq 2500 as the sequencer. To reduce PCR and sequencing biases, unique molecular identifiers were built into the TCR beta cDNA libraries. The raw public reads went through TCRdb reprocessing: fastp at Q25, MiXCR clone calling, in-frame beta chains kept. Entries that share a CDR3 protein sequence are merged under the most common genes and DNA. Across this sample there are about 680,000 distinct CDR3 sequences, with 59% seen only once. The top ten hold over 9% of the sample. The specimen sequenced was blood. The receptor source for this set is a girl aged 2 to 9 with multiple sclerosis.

CDR3 sequence: CASSYEAGYEENTEAFF. CDR3 bases: TGTGCCAGCAGTTACGAGGCAGGTTATGAGGAAAACACTGAAGCTTTCTTT. The rearrangement uses TRBV6-2 or TRBV6-3 and TRBJ1-1; the D is unclear. The CDR3 is made up of 17 amino acids. Germline V lookup: CDR1 MNHEY, CDR2 SVGEGT. V was shortened by 2 bases and J by 2 bases, with 18 bases between the two germline ends.

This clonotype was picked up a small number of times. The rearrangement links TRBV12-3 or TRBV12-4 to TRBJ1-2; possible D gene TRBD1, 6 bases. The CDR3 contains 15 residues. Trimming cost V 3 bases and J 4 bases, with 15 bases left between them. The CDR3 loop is CASSLGAGEGYGYTF. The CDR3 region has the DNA TGTGCCAGCAGTTTGGGGGCAGGAGAGGGCTATGGCTACACCTTC.